This T cell receptor beta chain was captured by sequencing in a study of shared clonotypes between healthy human individuals. This CDR3 has 13 residues. Germline V gene data show CDR1 as GTSNPN and CDR2 as SVGIG (reference sequence). V dropped 1 base and J dropped 1 base, with 5 bases sitting between them. This clone was seen a handful of times. Other DNA sequences from this sample encode an identical CDR3 as well. Generated by immunoSEQ multiplex PCR, the TCRdb table keeps only in-frame clones and is missing some. The repertoire has more than 900,000 clones, 78% of them found once; the top ten carry roughly 0.55%. HIV-negative, healthy adults without recent acute infections or vaccinations were the donors.

The J gene is TRBJ1-5, the V gene TRBV30; D possibly corresponds to TRBD1 (5 bases). This clonotype was obtained from a man between 18 and 35 years old in good health. Some clones in this sample may be carry-over from other donors' samples. Sequencing was done on a sample of memory CD4+ T cells from PBMCs. Stated subset: CD45RA-negative fraction. The CDR3 is CAWSGGSNQPQHF. The CDR3 DNA reads TGTGCCTGGAGTGGGGGGAGCAATCAGCCCCAGCATTTT.